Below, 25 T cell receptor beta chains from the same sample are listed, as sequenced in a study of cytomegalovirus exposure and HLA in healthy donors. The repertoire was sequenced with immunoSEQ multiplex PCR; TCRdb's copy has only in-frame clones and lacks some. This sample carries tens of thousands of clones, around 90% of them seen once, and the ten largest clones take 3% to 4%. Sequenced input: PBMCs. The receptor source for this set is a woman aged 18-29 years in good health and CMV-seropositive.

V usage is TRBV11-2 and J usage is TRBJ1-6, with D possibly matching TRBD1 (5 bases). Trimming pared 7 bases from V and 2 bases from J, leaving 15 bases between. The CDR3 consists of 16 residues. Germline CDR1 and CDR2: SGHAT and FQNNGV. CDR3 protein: CASIGGDRTYNSPLHF. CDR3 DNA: TGTGCCAGCATCGGGGGGGATCGAACCTATAATTCACCCCTCCACTTT.

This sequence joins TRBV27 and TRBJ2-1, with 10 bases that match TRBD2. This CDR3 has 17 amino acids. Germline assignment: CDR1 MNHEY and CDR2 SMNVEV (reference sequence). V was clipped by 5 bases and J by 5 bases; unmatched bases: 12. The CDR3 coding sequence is TGTGCCAGCAGTACGTTAGCGGGAGGCCCTCTTGACAATGAGCAGTTCTTC. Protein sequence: CASSTLAGGPLDNEQFF.

Here the CDR3 reads CASSPGPGGPSYNEQFF. DNA of the CDR3: TGCGCCAGCAGCCCAGGGCCAGGGGGCCCATCCTACAATGAGCAGTTCTTC. This sequence joins TRBV4-1 and TRBJ2-1; 8 nucleotides agree with TRBD1. The germline gives CDR1 MGHRA, CDR2 YSYEKL. The ends lost 4 bases at V and 1 base at J; junction bases unmatched: 9. The CDR3 totals 17 residues.

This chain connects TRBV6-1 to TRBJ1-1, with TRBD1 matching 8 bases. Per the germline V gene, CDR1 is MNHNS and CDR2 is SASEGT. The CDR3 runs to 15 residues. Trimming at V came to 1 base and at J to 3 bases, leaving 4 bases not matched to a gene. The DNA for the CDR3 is TGTGCCAGCAGTGAAGGGACAGGGAGTTACACTGAAGCTTTCTTT. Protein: CASSEGTGSYTEAFF.

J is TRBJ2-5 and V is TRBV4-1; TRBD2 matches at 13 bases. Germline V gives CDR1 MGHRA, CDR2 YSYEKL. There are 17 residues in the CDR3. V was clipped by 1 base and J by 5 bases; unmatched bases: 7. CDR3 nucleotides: TGCGCCAGCAGCCAAGGGACTAGCGGGAGTAGTAGGGAGACCCAGTACTTC. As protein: CASSQGTSGSSRETQYF.

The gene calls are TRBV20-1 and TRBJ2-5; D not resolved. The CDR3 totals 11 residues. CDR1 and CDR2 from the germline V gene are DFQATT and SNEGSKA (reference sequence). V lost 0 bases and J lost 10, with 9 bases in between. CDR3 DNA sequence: TGCAGTGCTAGAGAGGTGGCGGTCCAGTACTTC. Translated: CSAREVAVQYF.

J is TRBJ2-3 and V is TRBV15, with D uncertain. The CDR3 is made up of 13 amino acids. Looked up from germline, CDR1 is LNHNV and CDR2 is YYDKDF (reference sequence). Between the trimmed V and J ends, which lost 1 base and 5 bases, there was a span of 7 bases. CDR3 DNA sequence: TGTGCCACCAGCAGAGTTCTCGGAGATACGCAGTATTTT. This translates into CATSRVLGDTQYF.

CDR3 residues: CASSQKTGGADEQYF. The DNA of the CDR3 is TGCGCCAGCAGCCAGAAAACAGGGGGCGCGGACGAGCAGTACTTC. The chain has TRBV4-3 and TRBJ2-7; TRBD1 matches 9 bases. Losses at the gene ends were 3 bases for V and 5 bases for J; bases not matched to a gene: 8. This CDR3 has 15 residues. Germline CDR1 is LGHNA and CDR2 is YSLEER.

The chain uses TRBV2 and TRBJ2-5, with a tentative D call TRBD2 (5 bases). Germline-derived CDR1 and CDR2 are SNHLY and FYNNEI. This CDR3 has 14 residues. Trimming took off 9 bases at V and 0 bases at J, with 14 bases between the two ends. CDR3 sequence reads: CASWETQYQETQYF. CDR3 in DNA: TGTGCCAGTTGGGAGACCCAGTACCAAGAGACCCAGTACTTC.

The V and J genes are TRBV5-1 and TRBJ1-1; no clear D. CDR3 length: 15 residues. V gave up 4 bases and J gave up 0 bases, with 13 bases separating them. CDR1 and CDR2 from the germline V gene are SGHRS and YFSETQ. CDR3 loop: CASSPNGGMNTEAFF. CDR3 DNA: TGCGCCAGCAGCCCGAACGGAGGGATGAACACTGAAGCTTTCTTT.

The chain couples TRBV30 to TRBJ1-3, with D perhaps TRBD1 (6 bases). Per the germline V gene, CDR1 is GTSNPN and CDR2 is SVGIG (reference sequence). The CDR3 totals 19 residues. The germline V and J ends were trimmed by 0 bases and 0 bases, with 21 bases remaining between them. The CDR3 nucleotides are TGTGCCTGGAGTGTCGGGCAGGGGACCTCAATTCCCTCTGGAAACACCATATATTTT. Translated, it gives CAWSVGQGTSIPSGNTIYF.

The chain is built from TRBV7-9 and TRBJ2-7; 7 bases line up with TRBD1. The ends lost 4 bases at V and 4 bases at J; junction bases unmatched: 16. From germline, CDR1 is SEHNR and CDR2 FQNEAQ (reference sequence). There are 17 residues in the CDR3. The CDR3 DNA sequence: TGTGCCAGCAGCTCTTTGGACCGAACCGGGACAGCGTACGAGCAGTACTTC. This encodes CASSSLDRTGTAYEQYF.

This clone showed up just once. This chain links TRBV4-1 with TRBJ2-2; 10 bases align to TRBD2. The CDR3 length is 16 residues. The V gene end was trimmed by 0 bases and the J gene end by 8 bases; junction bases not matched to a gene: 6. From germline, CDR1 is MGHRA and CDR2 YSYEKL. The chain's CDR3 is CASSQDTSGVTGELFF. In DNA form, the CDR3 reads TGCGCCAGCAGCCAAGATACTAGCGGGGTGACGGGGGAGCTGTTTTTT.

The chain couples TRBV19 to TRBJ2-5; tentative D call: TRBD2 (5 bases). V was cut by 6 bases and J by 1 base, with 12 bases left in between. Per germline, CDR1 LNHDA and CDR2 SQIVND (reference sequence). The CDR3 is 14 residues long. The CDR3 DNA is TGTGCCAGTAGCTCCATCGGGGTCCAAGAGACCCAGTACTTC. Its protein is CASSSIGVQETQYF.

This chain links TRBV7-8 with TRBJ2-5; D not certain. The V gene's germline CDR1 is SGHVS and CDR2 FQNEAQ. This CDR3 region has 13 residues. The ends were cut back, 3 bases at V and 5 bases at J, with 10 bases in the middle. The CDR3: CASSLSERETQYF. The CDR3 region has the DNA TGTGCCAGCAGCTTGTCGGAGCGTGAGACCCAGTACTTC.

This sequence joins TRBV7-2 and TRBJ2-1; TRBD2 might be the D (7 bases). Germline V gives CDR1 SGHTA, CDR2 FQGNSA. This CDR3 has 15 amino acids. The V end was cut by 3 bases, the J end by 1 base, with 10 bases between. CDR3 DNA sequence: TGTGCCAGCAGCTTGGGGGGGCTATCCTACAATGAGCAGTTCTTC. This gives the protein CASSLGGLSYNEQFF.

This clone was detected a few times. The CDR3: CASSLVSGGIYGYTF. The CDR3 bases are TGTGCCAGCAGCTTAGTTTCAGGGGGGATCTATGGCTACACCTTC. The V and J genes are TRBV11-2 and TRBJ1-2; 7 bases fit TRBD1. The CDR3 extends over 15 amino acids. Germline CDR1 and CDR2: SGHAT and FQNNGV. Germline trimming cut 1 base from V and 4 bases from J; bases unmatched to any gene: 6.

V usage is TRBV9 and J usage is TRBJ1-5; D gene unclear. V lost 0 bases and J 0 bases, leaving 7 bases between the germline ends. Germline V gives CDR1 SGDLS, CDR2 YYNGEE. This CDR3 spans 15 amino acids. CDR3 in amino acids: CASSVGGYSNQPQHF. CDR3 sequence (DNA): TGTGCCAGCAGCGTAGGCGGTTATAGCAATCAGCCCCAGCATTTT.

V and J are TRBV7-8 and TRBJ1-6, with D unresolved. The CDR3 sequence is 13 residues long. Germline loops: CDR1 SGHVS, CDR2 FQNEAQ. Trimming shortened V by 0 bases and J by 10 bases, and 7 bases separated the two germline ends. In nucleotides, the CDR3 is TGTGCCAGCAGCTTAGCTTCGCGGTCACCCCTCCACTTT. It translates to CASSLASRSPLHF.

CDR3 sequence reads: CASSNSRRHGEINTGELFF. The CDR3 DNA is TGCGCCAGCTCTAACTCCCGACGTCACGGGGAGATAAACACCGGGGAGCTGTTTTTT. This chain joins TRBV5-1 and TRBJ2-2, with D possibly matching TRBD2 (5 bases). Deletions cut 7 bases from V and 2 bases from J, with 27 bases between. The CDR3 covers 19 residues. CDR1 and CDR2 from the germline V gene are SGHRS and YFSETQ.

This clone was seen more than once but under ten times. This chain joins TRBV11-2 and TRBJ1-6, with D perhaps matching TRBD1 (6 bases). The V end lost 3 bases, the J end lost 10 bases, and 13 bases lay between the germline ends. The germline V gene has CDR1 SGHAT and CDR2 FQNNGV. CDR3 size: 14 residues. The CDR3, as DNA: TGTGCCAGCAGCTTCTACAGGGAATCCTCACCCCTCCACTTT. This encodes CASSFYRESSPLHF.

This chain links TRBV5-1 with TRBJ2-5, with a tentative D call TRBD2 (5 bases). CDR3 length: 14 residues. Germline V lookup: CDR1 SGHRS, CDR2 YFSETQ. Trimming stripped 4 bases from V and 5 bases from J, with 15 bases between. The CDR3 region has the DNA TGCGCCAGCAGCCGCATTACTAGGTTGGAGACCCAGTACTTC. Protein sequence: CASSRITRLETQYF.

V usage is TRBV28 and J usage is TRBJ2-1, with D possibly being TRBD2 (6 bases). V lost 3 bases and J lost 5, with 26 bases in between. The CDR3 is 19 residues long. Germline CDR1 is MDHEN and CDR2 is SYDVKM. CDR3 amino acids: CASSLHRSGGIIVHNEQFF. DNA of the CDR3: TGTGCCAGCAGTTTGCACAGATCCGGGGGTATTATCGTTCACAATGAGCAGTTCTTC. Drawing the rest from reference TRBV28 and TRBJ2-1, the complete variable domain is DVKVTQSSRYLVKRTGEKVFLECVQDMDHENMFWYRQDPGLGLRLIYFSYDVKMKEKGDIPEGYSVSREKKERFSLILESASTNQTSMYLCASSLHRSGGIIVHNEQFFGPGTRLTVL.

CDR3 DNA sequence: TGTGCCAGTAGTATAGATCTTTCTGGGGGCCCGTCCTACAATGAGCAGTTCTTC. Protein sequence: CASSIDLSGGPSYNEQFF. The V and J genes are TRBV19 and TRBJ2-1, with D possibly being TRBD1 (6 bases). Trimming pared 0 bases from V and 1 base from J, leaving 16 bases between. The CDR3 is 18 residues long. CDR1 LNHDA and CDR2 SQIVND come from the germline V gene (reference sequence). The full variable domain, in which reference TRBV19 and TRBJ2-1 provide the parts outside the CDR3, is DGGITQSPKYLFRKEGQNVTLSCEQNLNHDAMYWYRQDPGQGLRLIYYSQIVNDFQKGDIAEGYSVSREKKESFPLTVTSAQKNPTAFYLCASSIDLSGGPSYNEQFFGPGTRLTVL.

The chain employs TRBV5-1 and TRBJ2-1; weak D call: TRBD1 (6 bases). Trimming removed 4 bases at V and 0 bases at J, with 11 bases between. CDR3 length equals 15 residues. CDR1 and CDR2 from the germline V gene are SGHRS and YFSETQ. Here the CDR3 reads CASSQQGRSYNEQFF. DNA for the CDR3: TGCGCCAGCAGCCAACAGGGCCGCTCCTACAATGAGCAGTTCTTC.